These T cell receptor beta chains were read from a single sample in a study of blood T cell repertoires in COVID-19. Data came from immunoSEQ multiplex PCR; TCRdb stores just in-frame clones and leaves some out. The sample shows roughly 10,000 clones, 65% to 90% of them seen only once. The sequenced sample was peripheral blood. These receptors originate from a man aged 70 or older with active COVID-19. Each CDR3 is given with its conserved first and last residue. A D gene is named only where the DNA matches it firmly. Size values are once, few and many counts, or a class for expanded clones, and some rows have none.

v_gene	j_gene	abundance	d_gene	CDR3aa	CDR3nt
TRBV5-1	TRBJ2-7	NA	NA	CASSSGYGDVSYEQYF	TGCGCCAGCAGCTCAGGGTATGGGGATGTATCCTACGAGCAGTACTTC
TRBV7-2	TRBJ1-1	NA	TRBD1	CASSQGQGYTEAFF	TGTGCCAGCAGCCAAGGACAGGGGTACACTGAAGCTTTCTTT
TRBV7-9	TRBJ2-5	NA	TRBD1	CASSLGTGQETQYF	TGTGCCAGCAGCCTAGGGACAGGCCAAGAGACCCAGTACTTC
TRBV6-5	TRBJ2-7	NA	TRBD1	CASSSHRGSYEQYF	TGTGCCAGCAGTAGTCACAGGGGTTCCTACGAGCAGTACTTC
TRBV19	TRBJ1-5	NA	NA	CASSIGVGGAPNQPQHF	TGTGCCAGTAGTATCGGGGTCGGAGGCGCCCCTAATCAGCCCCAGCATTTT
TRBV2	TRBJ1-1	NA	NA	CATQPRMNTEAFF	TGTGCCACCCAACCCAGGATGAACACTGAAGCTTTCTTT
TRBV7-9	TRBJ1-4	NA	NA	CASSPGTQPTNEKLFF	TGTGCCAGCAGCCCCGGGACACAACCAACTAATGAAAAACTGTTTTTT
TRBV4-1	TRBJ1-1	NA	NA	CASSQDRGGQNTEAFF	TGCGCCAGCAGCCAAGATCGAGGGGGACAGAACACTGAAGCTTTCTTT
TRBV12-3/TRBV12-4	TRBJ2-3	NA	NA	CASSLDGSDTQYF	TGTGCCAGCAGTTTAGACGGGTCAGATACGCAGTATTTT
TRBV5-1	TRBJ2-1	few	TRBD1	CATAVGGPRNEQFF	TGCGCCACCGCGGTAGGGGGCCCAAGGAATGAGCAGTTCTTC
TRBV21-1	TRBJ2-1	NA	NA	CASSKDGPAGNSYNEQFF	TGTGCCAGCAGCAAAGATGGGCCAGCGGGGAACTCCTACAATGAGCAGTTCTTC
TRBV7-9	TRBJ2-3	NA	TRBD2	CASSLTRGGSDTQYF	TGTGCCAGCAGCTTAACACGGGGGGGCTCAGATACGCAGTATTTT
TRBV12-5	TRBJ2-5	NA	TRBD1	CASGLAGQGMVTQYF	TGTGCTAGTGGTTTGGCCGGACAGGGTATGGTGACCCAGTACTTC
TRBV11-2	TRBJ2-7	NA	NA	CASSQVSGEDEQYF	TGTGCCAGCAGCCAAGTTTCGGGGGAGGACGAGCAGTACTTC
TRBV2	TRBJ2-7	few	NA	CASSPLDEQYF	TGTGCCAGCAGCCCCCTTGACGAGCAGTACTTC
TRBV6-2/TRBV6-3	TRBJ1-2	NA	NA	CASSYGARYGYTF	TGTGCCAGCAGTTATGGGGCGCGATATGGCTACACCTTC
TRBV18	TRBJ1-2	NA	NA	CASSPYTDNYTF	TGTGCCAGCTCACCTTACACGGACAATTACACCTTC
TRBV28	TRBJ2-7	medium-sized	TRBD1	CASSHILRGLYEQYF	TGTGCCAGCAGTCATATTCTCAGGGGGCTCTACGAGCAGTACTTC
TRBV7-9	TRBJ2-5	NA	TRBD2	CASSASYDPGGETQYF	TGTGCCAGCAGCGCCAGTTACGACCCGGGAGGAGAGACCCAGTACTTC
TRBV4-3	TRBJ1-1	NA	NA	CASSHTGVTEAFF	TGCGCCAGCAGCCACACAGGCGTCACTGAAGCTTTCTTT
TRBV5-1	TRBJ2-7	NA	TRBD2	CASTHLGGDEQYF	TGCGCCAGCACCCATCTTGGGGGGGACGAGCAGTACTTC
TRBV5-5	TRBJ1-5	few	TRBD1	CASSPGQASNQPQHF	TGTGCCAGCAGTCCAGGACAGGCTAGCAATCAGCCCCAGCATTTT
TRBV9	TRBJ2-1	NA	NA	CASSVDGDEQFF	TGTGCCAGCAGCGTGGACGGGGATGAGCAGTTCTTC
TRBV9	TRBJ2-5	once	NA	CASSAGGQEPETQYF	TGTGCCAGCAGCGCGGGGGGACAGGAACCAGAGACCCAGTACTTC
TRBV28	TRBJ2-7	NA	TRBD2	CASSAPGLAGGYEQYF	TGTGCCAGCAGTGCGCCGGGACTAGCGGGGGGTTACGAGCAGTACTTC
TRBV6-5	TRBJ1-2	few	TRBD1	CASSYTGQVYGYTF	TGTGCCAGCAGTTACACGGGACAGGTCTATGGCTACACCTTC
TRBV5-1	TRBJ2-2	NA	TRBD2	CASSFRTSGATGELFF	TGCGCCAGCAGCTTTCGAACTAGCGGGGCCACCGGGGAGCTGTTTTTT
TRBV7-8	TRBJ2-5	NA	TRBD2	CASSLEVPGGLASSKETQYF	TGTGCCAGCAGCTTAGAAGTGCCCGGGGGACTAGCGTCCAGTAAAGAGACCCAGTACTTC
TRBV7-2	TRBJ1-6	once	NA	CASSPGGSQRNSPLHF	TGTGCCAGCAGCCCCGGGGGGTCGCAGCGTAATTCACCCCTCCACTTT
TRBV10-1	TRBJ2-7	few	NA	CASSESELSEQYF	TGCGCCAGCAGTGAGTCGGAACTATCGGAGCAGTACTTC
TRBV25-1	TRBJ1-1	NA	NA	CASSDPRGKGTEAFF	TGTGCCAGCAGTGATCCCCGGGGGAAAGGCACTGAAGCTTTCTTT
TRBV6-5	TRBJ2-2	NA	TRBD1	CASSGTGGAVGELFF	TGTGCCAGCAGCGGGACAGGGGGCGCGGTCGGGGAGCTGTTTTTT
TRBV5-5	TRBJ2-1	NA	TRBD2	CASSLIRGGRNEQFF	TGTGCCAGCAGCTTGATCCGGGGGGGCCGGAATGAGCAGTTCTTC
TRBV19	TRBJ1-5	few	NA	CASSMERQPQHF	TGTGCCAGTAGTATGGAGCGTCAGCCCCAGCATTTT
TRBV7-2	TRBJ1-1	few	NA	CASSSRRIAEAFF	TGTGCCAGCAGCTCCCGCCGAATAGCTGAAGCTTTCTTT
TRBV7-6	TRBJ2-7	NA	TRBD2	CASSLSAGGTYEQYF	TGTGCCAGCAGCTTGTCGGCCGGGGGGACCTACGAGCAGTACTTC
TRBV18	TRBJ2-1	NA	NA	CASSPPRLPGGQFF	TGTGCCAGCTCACCACCGAGACTCCCTGGAGGGCAGTTCTTC
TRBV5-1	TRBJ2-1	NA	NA	CASSLLRNSYNEQFF	TGCGCCAGCAGCTTGTTGAGGAACTCCTACAATGAGCAGTTCTTC
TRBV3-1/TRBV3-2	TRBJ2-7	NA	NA	CASSQDISLGAREQYF	TGTGCCAGCAGCCAAGATATCTCCCTAGGGGCCCGCGAGCAGTACTTC
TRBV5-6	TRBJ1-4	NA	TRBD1	CASSLEGAGEKLFF	TGTGCCAGCAGCTTGGAGGGGGCTGGTGAAAAACTGTTTTTT
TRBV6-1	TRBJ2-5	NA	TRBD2	CASSEVGVGLAASRETQYF	TGTGCCAGCAGTGAAGTAGGTGTGGGACTAGCGGCTTCAAGGGAGACCCAGTACTTC
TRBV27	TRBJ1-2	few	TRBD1	CASGIKPGGKVGYTF	TGTGCCAGCGGGATCAAACCAGGGGGAAAGGTTGGCTACACCTTC
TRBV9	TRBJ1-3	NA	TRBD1	CASSVRTGKGSGNTIYF	TGTGCCAGCAGCGTAAGGACAGGGAAAGGCTCTGGAAACACCATATATTTT
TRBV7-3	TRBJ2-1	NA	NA	CASSLHTGAYNEQFF	TGTGCCAGCAGCTTACATACGGGGGCCTACAATGAGCAGTTCTTC
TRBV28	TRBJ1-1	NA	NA	CASSPPTGMNTEAFF	TGTGCCAGCAGTCCGCCTACAGGAATGAACACTGAAGCTTTCTTT
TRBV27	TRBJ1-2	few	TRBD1	CASSHPGQGNYGYTF	TGTGCCAGCAGTCACCCTGGACAGGGTAACTATGGCTACACCTTC
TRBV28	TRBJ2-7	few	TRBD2	CASSSGKSSYEQYF	TGTGCCAGCAGTAGCGGGAAGAGCTCCTACGAGCAGTACTTC
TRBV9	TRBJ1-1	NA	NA	CASSVGRVTEAFF	TGTGCCAGCAGCGTTGGCCGGGTCACTGAAGCTTTCTTT
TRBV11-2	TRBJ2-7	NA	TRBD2	CASSSGTSGGLYEQYF	TGTGCCAGCAGCTCCGGGACTAGCGGGGGGCTTTACGAGCAGTACTTC
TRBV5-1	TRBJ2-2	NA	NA	CASSLLAAGGELFF	TGCGCCAGCAGCTTACTGGCCGCGGGCGGGGAGCTGTTTTTT
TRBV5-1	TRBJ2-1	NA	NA	CASSLVEGTPDEQFF	TGCGCCAGCAGCTTGGTTGAGGGAACCCCCGATGAGCAGTTCTTC
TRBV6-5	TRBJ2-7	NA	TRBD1	CASSSPQGRGRLEQYF	TGTGCCAGCAGTTCTCCACAGGGCAGGGGGCGGTTAGAGCAGTACTTC
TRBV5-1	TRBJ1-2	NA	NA	CASSLEQAYGYTF	TGCGCCAGCAGCTTGGAGCAGGCTTATGGCTACACCTTC
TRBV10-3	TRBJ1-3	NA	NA	CAISAGAYLSGNTIYF	TGTGCCATCAGTGCAGGGGCTTACCTCTCTGGAAACACCATATATTTT
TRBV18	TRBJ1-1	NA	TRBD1	CASSPLDRGPEAFF	TGTGCCAGCTCACCACTAGACAGGGGACCTGAAGCTTTCTTT
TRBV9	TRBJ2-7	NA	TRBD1	CASSVGQGPSYEQYF	TGTGCCAGCAGCGTTGGACAGGGCCCCTCCTACGAGCAGTACTTC
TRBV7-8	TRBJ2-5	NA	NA	CASSPRFAADQETQYF	TGTGCCAGCAGCCCCCGCTTCGCAGCGGACCAAGAGACCCAGTACTTC
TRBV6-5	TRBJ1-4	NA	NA	CASSRQREGEKLFF	TGTGCCAGCAGTCGACAGAGGGAGGGTGAAAAACTGTTTTTT
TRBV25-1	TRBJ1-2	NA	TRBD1	CASSPPGGDYGYTF	TGTGCCAGCAGCCCCCCAGGGGGCGACTATGGCTACACCTTC
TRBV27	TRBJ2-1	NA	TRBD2	CASRPTGLAGVNEQFF	TGTGCCAGCAGGCCTACGGGACTAGCGGGGGTCAATGAGCAGTTCTTC